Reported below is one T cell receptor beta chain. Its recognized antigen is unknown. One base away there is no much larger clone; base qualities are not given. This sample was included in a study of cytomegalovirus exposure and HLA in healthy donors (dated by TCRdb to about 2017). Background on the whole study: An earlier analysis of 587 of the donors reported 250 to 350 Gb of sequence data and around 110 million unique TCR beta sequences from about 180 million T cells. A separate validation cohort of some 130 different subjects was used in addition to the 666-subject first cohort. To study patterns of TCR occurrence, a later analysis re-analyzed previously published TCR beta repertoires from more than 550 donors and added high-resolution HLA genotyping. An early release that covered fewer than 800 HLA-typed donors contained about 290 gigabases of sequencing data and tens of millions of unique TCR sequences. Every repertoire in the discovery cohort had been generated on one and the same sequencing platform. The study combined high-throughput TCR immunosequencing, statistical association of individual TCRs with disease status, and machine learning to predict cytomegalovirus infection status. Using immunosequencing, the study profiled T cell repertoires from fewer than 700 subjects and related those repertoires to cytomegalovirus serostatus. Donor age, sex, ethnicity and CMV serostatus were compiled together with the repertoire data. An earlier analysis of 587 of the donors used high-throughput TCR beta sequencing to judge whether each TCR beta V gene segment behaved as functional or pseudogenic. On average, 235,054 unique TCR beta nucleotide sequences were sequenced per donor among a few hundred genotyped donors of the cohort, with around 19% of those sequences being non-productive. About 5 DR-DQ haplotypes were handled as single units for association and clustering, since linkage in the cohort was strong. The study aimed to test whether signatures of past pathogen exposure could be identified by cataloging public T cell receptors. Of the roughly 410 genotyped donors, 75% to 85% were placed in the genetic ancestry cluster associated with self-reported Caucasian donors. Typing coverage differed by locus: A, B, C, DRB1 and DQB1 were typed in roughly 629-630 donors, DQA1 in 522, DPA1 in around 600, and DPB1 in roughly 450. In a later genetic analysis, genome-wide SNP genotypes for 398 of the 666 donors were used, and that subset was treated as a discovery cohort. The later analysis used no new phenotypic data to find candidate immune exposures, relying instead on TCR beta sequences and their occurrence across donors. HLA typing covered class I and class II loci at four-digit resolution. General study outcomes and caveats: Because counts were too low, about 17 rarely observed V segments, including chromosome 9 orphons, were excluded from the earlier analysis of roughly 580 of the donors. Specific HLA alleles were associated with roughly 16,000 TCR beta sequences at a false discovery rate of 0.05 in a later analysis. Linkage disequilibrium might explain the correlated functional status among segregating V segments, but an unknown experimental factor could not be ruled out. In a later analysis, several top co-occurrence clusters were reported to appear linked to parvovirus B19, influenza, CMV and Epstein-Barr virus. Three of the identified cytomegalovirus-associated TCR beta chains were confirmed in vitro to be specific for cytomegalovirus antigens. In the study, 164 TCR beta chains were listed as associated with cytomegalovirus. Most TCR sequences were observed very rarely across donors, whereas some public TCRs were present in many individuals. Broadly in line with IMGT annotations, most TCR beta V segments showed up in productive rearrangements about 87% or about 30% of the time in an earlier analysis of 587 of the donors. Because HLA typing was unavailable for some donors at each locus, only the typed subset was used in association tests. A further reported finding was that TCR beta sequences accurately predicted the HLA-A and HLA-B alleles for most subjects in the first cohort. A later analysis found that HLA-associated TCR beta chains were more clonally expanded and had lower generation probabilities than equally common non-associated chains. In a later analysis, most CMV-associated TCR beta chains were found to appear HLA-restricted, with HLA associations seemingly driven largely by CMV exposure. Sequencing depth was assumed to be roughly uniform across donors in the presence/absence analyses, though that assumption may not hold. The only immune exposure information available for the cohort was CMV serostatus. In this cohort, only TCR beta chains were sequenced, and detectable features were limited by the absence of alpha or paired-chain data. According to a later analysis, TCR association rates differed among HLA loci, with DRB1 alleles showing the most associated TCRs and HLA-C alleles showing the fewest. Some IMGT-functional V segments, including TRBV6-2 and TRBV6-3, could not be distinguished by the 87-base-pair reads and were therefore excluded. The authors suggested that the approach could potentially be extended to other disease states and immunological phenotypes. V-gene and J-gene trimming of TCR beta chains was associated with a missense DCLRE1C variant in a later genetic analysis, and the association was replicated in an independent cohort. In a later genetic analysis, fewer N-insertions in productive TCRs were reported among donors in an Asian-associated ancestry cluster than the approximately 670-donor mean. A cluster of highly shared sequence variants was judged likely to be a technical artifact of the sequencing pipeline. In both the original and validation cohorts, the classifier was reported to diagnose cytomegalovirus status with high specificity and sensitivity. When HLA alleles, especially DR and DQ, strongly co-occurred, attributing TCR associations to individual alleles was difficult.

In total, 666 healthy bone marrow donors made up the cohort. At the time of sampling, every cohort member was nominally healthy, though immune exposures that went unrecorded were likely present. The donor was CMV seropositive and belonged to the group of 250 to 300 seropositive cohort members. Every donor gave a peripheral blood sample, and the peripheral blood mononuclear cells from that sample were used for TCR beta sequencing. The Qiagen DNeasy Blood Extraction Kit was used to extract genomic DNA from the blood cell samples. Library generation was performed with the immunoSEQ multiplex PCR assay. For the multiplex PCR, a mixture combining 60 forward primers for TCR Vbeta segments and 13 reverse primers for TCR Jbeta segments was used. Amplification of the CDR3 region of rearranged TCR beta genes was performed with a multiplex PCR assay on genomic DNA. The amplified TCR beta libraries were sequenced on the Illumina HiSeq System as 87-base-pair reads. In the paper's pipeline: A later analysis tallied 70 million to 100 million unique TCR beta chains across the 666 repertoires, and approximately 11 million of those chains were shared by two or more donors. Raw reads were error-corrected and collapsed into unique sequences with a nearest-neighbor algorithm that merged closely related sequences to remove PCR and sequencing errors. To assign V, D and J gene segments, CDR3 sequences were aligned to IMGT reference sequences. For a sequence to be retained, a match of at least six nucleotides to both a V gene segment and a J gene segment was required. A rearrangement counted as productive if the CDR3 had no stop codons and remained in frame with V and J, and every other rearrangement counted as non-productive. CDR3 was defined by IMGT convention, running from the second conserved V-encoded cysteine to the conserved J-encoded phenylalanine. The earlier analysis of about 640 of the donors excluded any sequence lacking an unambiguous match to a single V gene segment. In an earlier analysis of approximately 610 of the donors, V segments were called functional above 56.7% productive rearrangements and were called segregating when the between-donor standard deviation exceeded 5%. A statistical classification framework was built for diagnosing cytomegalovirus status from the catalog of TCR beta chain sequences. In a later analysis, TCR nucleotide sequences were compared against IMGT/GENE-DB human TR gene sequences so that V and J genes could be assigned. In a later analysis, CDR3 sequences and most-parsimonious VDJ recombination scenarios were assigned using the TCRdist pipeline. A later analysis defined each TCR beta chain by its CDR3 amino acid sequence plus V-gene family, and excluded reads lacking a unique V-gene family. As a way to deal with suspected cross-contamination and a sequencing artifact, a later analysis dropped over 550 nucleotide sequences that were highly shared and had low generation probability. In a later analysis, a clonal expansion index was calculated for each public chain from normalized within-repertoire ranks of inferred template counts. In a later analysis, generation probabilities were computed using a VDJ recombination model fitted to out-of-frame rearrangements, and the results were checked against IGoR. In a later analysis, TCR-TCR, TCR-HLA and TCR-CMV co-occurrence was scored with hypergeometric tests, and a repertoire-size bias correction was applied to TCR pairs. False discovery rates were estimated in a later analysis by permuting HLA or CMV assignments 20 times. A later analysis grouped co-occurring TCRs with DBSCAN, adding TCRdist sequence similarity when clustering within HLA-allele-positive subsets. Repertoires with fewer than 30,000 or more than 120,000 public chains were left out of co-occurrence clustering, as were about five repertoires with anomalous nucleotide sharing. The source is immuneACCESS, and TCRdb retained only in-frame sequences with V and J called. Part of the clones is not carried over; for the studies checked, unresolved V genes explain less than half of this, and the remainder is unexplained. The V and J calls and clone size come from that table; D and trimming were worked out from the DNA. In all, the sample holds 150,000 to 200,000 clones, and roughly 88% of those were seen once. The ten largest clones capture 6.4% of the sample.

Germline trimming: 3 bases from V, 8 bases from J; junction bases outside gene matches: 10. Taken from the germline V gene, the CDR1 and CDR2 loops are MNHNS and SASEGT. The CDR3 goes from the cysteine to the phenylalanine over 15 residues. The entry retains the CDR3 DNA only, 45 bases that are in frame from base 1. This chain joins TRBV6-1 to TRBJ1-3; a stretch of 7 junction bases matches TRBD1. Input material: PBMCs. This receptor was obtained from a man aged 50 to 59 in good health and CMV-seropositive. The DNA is TGTGCCAGCAGTGAGCGAGGGGGCGGAGGTGACACCATATATTTT. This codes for CASSERGGGGDTIYF.